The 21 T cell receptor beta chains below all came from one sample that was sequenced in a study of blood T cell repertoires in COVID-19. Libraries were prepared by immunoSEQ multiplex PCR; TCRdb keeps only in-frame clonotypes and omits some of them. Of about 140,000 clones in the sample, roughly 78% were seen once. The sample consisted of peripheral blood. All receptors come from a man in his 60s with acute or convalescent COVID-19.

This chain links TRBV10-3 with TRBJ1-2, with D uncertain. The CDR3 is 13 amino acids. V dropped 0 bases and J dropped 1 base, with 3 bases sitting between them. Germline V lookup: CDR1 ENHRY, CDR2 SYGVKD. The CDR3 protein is CAISESINYGYTF. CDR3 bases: TGTGCCATCAGTGAGTCTATTAACTATGGCTACACCTTC.

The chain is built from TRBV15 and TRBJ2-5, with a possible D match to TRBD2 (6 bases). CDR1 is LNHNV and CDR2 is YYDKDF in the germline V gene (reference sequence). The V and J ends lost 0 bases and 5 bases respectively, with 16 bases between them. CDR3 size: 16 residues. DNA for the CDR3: TGTGCCACCAGCAGAGATATGCGGGGAGGCGGGGAGACCCAGTACTTC. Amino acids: CATSRDMRGGGETQYF.

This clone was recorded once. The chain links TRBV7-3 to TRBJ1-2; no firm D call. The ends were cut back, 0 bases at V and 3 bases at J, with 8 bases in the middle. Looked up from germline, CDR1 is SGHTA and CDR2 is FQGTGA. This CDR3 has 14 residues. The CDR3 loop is CASSLTAGDYGYTF. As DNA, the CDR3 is TGTGCCAGCAGCTTAACGGCCGGGGACTATGGCTACACCTTC.

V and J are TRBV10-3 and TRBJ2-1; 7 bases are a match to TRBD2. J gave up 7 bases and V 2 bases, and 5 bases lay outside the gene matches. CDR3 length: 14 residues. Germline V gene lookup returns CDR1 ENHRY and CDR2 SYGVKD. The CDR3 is CAISETSVRNEQFF. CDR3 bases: TGTGCCATCAGTGAGACTAGCGTTCGGAATGAGCAGTTCTTC.

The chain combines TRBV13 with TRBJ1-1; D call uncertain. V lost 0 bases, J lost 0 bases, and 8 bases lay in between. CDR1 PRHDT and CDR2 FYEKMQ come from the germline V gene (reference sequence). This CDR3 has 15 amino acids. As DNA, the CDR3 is TGTGCCAGCAGCTTAGGTGCCAGTCTGAACACTGAAGCTTTCTTT. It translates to CASSLGASLNTEAFF.

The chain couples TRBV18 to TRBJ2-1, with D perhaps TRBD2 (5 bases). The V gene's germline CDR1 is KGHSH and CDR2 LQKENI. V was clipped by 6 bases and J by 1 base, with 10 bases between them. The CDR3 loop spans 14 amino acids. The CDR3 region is CASSWERSYNEQFF. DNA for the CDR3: TGTGCCAGCTCCTGGGAGAGGTCCTACAATGAGCAGTTCTTC.

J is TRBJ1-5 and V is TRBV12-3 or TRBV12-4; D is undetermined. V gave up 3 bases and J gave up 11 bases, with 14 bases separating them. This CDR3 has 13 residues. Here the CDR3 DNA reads TGTGCCAGCAGTTTTTTCGGAGCCGGGTCCCAGCATTTT. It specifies CASSFFGAGSQHF.

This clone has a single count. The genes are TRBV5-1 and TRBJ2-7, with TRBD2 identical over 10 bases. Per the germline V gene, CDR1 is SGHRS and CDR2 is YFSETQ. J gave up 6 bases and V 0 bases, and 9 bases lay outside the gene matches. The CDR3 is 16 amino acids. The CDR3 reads CASSLAPASGSSEQYF. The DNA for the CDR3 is TGCGCCAGCAGCTTGGCCCCGGCTAGCGGGAGCTCCGAGCAGTACTTC.

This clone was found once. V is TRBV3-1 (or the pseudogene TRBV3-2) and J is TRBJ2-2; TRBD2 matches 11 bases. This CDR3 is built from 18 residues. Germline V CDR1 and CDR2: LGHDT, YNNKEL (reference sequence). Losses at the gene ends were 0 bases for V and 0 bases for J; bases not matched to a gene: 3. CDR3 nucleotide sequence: TGTGCCAGCAGCCAAGAGGGACTAGCGGCTTCGAACACCGGGGAGCTGTTTTTT. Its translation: CASSQEGLAASNTGELFF.

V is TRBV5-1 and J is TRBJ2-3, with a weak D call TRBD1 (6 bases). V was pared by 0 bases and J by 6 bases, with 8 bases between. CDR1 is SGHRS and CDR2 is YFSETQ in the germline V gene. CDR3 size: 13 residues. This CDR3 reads CASSLDRVDTQYF. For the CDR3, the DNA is TGCGCCAGCAGCTTGGACAGGGTGGATACGCAGTATTTT.

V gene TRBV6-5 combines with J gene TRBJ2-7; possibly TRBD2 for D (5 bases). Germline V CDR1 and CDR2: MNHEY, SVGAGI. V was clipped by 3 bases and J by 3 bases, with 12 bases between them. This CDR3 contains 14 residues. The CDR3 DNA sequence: TGTGCCAGCAGTTATCGGGGTAACTACTACGAGCAGTACTTC. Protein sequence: CASSYRGNYYEQYF.

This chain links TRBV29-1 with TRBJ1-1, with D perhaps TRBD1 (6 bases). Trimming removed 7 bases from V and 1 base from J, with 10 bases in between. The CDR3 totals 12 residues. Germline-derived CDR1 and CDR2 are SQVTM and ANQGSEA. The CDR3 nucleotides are TGCAGCGGACGGACAGCGAACACTGAAGCTTTCTTT. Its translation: CSGRTANTEAFF.

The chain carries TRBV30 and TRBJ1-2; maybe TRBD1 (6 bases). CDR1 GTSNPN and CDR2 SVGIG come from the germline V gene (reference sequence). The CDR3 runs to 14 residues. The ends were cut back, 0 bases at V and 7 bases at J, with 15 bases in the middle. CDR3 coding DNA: TGTGCCTGGAGTGTACTAGTGGGGGCAGGTGGCTACACCTTC. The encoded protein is CAWSVLVGAGGYTF.

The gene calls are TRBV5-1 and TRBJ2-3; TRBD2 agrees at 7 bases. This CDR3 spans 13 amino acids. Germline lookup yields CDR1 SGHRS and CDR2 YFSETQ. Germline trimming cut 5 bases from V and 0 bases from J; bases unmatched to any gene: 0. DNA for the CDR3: TGCGCCAGCAGAGCGGGGAGCACAGATACGCAGTATTTT. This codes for CASRAGSTDTQYF.

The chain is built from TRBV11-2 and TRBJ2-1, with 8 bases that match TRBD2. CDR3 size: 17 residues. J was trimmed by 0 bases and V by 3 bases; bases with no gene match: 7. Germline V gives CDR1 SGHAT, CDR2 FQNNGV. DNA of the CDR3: TGTGCCAGCAGCTTCTCCGAGCGGGGGTTCTCCTACAATGAGCAGTTCTTC. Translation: CASSFSERGFSYNEQFF. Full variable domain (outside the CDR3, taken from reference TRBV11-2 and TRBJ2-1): EAGVAQSPRYKIIEKRQSVAFWCNPISGHATLYWYQQILGQGPKLLIQFQNNGVVDDSQLPKDRFSAERLKGVDSTLKIQPAKLEDSAVYLCASSFSERGFSYNEQFFGPGTRLTVL.

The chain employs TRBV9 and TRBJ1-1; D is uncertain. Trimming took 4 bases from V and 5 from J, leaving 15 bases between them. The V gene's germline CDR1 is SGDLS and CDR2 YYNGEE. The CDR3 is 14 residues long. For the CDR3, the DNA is TGTGCCAGCAGCACCGACCCCCGCGGGACTGAAGCTTTCTTT. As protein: CASSTDPRGTEAFF.

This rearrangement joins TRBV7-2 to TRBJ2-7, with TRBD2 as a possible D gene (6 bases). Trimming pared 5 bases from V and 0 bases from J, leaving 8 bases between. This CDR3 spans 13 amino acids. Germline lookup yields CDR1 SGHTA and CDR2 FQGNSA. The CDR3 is CASSRESSYEQYF. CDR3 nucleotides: TGTGCCAGCAGCCGGGAGAGCTCCTACGAGCAGTACTTC.

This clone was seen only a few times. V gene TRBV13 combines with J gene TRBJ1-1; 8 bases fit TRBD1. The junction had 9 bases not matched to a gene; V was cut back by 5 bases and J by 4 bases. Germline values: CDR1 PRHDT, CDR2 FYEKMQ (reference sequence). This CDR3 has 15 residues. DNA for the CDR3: TGTGCCAGCAGCGCAAGAGACAGGGGTCGCACTGAAGCTTTCTTT. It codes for CASSARDRGRTEAFF.

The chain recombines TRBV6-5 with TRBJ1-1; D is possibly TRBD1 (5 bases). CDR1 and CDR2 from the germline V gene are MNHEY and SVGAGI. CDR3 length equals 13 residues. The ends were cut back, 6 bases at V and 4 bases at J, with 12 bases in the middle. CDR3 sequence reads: CASRRPTATEAFF. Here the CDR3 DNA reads TGTGCCAGCAGGAGGCCGACAGCCACTGAAGCTTTCTTT.

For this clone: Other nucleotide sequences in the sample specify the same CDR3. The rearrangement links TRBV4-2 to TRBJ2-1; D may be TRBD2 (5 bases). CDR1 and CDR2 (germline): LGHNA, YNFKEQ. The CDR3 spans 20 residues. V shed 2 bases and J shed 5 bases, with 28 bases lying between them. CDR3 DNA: TGTGCCAGCAGCCAATCTCCTCCCGGACTCGCGGGTGGAGTCGACAATGAGCAGTTCTTC. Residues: CASSQSPPGLAGGVDNEQFF.

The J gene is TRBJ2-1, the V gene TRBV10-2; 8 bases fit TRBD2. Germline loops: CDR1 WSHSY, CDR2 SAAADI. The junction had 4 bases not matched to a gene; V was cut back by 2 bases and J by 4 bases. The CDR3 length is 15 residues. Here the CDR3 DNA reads TGCGCCAGCAGTGAGGAGGCTAGCGGGTACAATGAGCAGTTCTTC. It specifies CASSEEASGYNEQFF.